The 15 T cell receptor beta chains below all came from one sample that was sequenced in a study of radiotherapy plus CTLA-4 blockade in lung cancer. Some clones are missing from TCRdb's copy, which holds only in-frame ones; the method was immunoSEQ multiplex PCR. The sample holds around 85,000 clones, approximately 86% seen once. The sample here was peripheral blood, taken from a patient treated with radiotherapy plus ipilimumab. These receptors all come from a human donor with non-small cell lung cancer who had a partial response to radiotherapy plus ipilimumab.

The chain employs TRBV7-4 and TRBJ2-3; D uncertain. V was clipped by 3 bases and J by 6 bases, with 7 bases between them. Germline CDR1 SGHVT, CDR2 SQSDAQ. The CDR3 has 12 amino acids. The CDR3 bases are TGTGCCAGCAGCTTCCCCCCGGATACGCAGTATTTT. Translating gives CASSFPPDTQYF.

This chain links TRBV2 with TRBJ1-5; D uncertain. Germline CDR1 reads SNHLY; CDR2 reads FYNNEI. The CDR3 sequence is 14 residues long. The V end was cut by 2 bases, the J end by 6 bases, with 11 bases between. The CDR3 DNA reads as TGTGCCAGCAGTGAAATGGGCGTCCCTCAGCCCCAGCATTTT. Translated, it gives CASSEMGVPQPQHF. The whole variable domain, filled in from reference TRBV2 and TRBJ1-5, reads EPEVTQTPSHQVTQMGQEVILRCVPISNHLYFYWYRQILGQKVEFLVSFYNNEISEKSEIFDDQFSVERPDGSNFTLKIRSTKLEDSAMYFCASSEMGVPQPQHFGDGTRLSIL.

The gene calls are TRBV30 and TRBJ1-1; D uncertain. Germline CDR1 is GTSNPN and CDR2 is SVGIG (reference sequence). Trimming stripped 4 bases from V and 5 bases from J, with 8 bases between. CDR3 length: 11 residues. The CDR3, as DNA: TGTGCCTGGAATCCCTTGACTGAAGCTTTCTTT. It specifies CAWNPLTEAFF.

This sequence joins TRBV7-9 and TRBJ2-3; 9 bases match TRBD2. Germline CDR1 SEHNR, CDR2 FQNEAQ (reference sequence). J lost 3 bases, V lost 5 bases, and 18 bases had no gene match. The CDR3 consists of 19 residues. Written as DNA, the CDR3 is TGTGCCAGCAGCCCACCGGTTAGCGGGAGAGGAGGACGAACAGATACGCAGTATTTT. As protein: CASSPPVSGRGGRTDTQYF.

The genes are TRBV4-3 and TRBJ1-1; 10 nucleotides line up with TRBD1. J was trimmed by 5 bases and V by 4 bases; bases with no gene match: 7. The CDR3 covers 15 residues. Germline V CDR1 and CDR2: LGHNA, YSLEER. The CDR3 sequence: CASSLDRGTGTEAFF. The CDR3, as DNA: TGCGCCAGCAGCCTGGACAGGGGGACAGGTACTGAAGCTTTCTTT.

The chain carries TRBV18 and TRBJ2-5; 9 nucleotides match TRBD2. The CDR3 loop spans 16 amino acids. CDR1 is KGHSH and CDR2 is LQKENI in the germline V gene. V shed 1 base, J shed 4 bases, and the junction held 7 bases outside the gene matches. CDR3 sequence reads: CASSPRPSGAGETQYF. For the CDR3, the DNA is TGTGCCAGCTCACCACGACCTAGCGGGGCCGGAGAGACCCAGTACTTC. Complete variable domain (other parts from reference TRBV18 and TRBJ2-5): NAGVMQNPRHLVRRRGQEARLRCSPMKGHSHVYWYRQLPEEGLKFMVYLQKENIIDESGMPKERFSAEFPKEGPSILRIQQVVRGDSAAYFCASSPRPSGAGETQYFGPGTRLLVL.

V and J are TRBV25-1 and TRBJ1-5; D call uncertain. There are 13 residues in the CDR3. Germline CDR1 is MGHDK and CDR2 is SYGVNS. Trimming stripped 4 bases from V and 2 bases from J, with 6 bases between. The DNA for the CDR3 is TGTGCCAGCAGTGGCTCGGGCAATCAGCCCCAGCATTTT. Translating gives CASSGSGNQPQHF. Full variable domain (rest looked up from reference TRBV25-1 and TRBJ1-5): EADIYQTPRYLVIGTGKKITLECSQTMGHDKMYWYQQDPGMELHLIHYSYGVNSTEKGDLSSESTVSRIRTEHFPLTLESARPSHTSQYLCASSGSGNQPQHFGDGTRLSIL.

The J gene is TRBJ2-5, the V gene TRBV5-1; 12 bases fit TRBD2. CDR1 and CDR2 (germline): SGHRS, YFSETQ. J lost 7 bases, V lost 4 bases, and 11 bases had no gene match. The CDR3 extends over 16 amino acids. In DNA, the CDR3 is TGCGCCAGCAGCCTCCAGACTAGCGGGAGAATGGGGACCCAGTACTTC. It translates to CASSLQTSGRMGTQYF.

Remarks on this clone: The sample has other DNA sequences that encode this CDR3 too. V and J are TRBV28 and TRBJ1-1; no clear D gene. The CDR3 length is 12 residues. Germline V gene data show CDR1 as MDHEN and CDR2 as SYDVKM. V shed 3 bases and J shed 1 base, with 3 bases lying between them. CDR3 DNA sequence: TGTGCCAGCAGTTTTAGGAACACTGAAGCTTTCTTT. This codes for CASSFRNTEAFF.

V gene TRBV6-1 combines with J gene TRBJ1-5, with D possibly matching TRBD1 (6 bases). The germline V and J ends were trimmed by 6 bases and 6 bases, with 15 bases remaining between them. This CDR3 contains 14 residues. CDR1 MNHNS and CDR2 SASEGT come from the germline V gene. CDR3: CASSLRRGPQPQHF. The CDR3 DNA reads as TGTGCCAGCAGCTTACGCAGGGGCCCTCAGCCCCAGCATTTT.

CDR3 coding DNA: TGTGCCAGCAGTACTGGGACTTTCTCCTACGAGCAGTACTTC. Translating it yields CASSTGTFSYEQYF. V usage is TRBV28 and J usage is TRBJ2-7; D is possibly TRBD2 (6 bases). The germline CDR1 and CDR2 sequences are MDHEN and SYDVKM. Deletions cut 5 bases from V and 0 bases from J, with 11 bases between. The CDR3 loop spans 14 amino acids.

The rearrangement links TRBV5-5 to TRBJ1-2; 9 positions agree with TRBD1. The CDR3 totals 16 residues. The germline CDR1 and CDR2 sequences are SGHKS and YYEKEE (reference sequence). V lost 2 bases and J lost 2; bases outside the gene matches: 7. CDR3 coding DNA: TGTGCCAGCAGCTTCCGGGACAGGGAGGTGAACTATGGCTACACCTTC. Translated, it gives CASSFRDREVNYGYTF. Full variable domain (missing parts from reference TRBV5-5 and TRBJ1-2): DAGVTQSPTHLIKTRGQQVTLRCSPISGHKSVSWYQQVLGQGPQFIFQYYEKEERGRGNFPDRFSARQFPNYSSELNVNALLLGDSALYLCASSFRDREVNYGYTFGSGTRLTVV.

V is TRBV4-3 and J is TRBJ2-1, with TRBD2 matching 9 bases. With 7 bases clipped from V and 7 bases from J, the junction kept 14 bases outside the gene matches. The CDR3 is 16 amino acids. Germline lookup yields CDR1 LGHNA and CDR2 YSLEER. CDR3 residues: CASTPLVSGRGNEQFF. CDR3 DNA: TGCGCCAGCACCCCCTTAGTTAGCGGGAGAGGGAATGAGCAGTTCTTC.

The chain employs TRBV21-1 and TRBJ1-3. TRBV21-1 is noted as a pseudogene. This CDR3 spans 16 amino acids. CDR3 DNA: TGTGCCAGCAGCAAAGTGGGAGGATGCTCTGGAAACACCATATATTTT. Its translation: CASSKVGGCSGNTIYF.

The chain is built from TRBV4-1 and TRBJ1-2; TRBD1 aligns across 9 bases. The length of the CDR3 is 17 residues. V gave up 1 base and J gave up 0 bases; unmatched junction bases: 6. Germline-derived CDR1 and CDR2 are MGHRA and YSYEKL. In DNA, the CDR3 is TGCGCCAGCAGCCAAGGACCGGGACAGGGATCTAACTATGGCTACACCTTC. Residues: CASSQGPGQGSNYGYTF.